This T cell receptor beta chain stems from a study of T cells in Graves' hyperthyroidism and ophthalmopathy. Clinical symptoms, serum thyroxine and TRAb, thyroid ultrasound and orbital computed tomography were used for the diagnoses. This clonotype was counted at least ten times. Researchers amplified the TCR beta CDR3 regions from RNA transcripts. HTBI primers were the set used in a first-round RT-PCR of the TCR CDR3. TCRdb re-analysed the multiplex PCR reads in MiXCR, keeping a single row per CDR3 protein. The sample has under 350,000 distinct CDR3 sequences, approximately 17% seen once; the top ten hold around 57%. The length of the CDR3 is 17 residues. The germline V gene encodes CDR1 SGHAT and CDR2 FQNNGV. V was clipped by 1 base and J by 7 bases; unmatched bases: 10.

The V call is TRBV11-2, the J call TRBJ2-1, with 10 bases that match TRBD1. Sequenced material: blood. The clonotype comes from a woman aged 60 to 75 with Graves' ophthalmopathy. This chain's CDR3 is CASSLVPGTGDSNEQFF. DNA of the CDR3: TGTGCCAGCAGCTTAGTTCCCGGGACAGGGGATTCGAATGAGCAGTTCTTC.